This TCR beta chain was found in a study of T cells in localized non-small cell lung cancer. General study results and limits: There were a median about 53 of the top 100 tumor clones appearing in adjacent lung.

Germline V gene data show CDR1 as SGHRS and CDR2 as YFSETQ. The CDR3 is 14 residues long. Trimming took off 3 bases at V and 6 bases at J, with 15 bases between the two ends. Data came from immunoSEQ multiplex PCR; TCRdb stores just in-frame clones and leaves some out. The sample holds tens of thousands of clones, less than 90% seen once. On this clone: Its antigen is still unknown.

The chain couples TRBV5-1 to TRBJ1-1; maybe TRBD1 (6 bases). The receptor's source is a woman aged 35-75 years with stage I lung adenocarcinoma. Sample: peripheral blood, taken before any cancer treatment. The CDR3 region is CASSSGYRDPEAFF. The CDR3 nucleotides read TGCGCCAGCAGCTCCGGTTACAGGGACCCTGAAGCTTTCTTT.